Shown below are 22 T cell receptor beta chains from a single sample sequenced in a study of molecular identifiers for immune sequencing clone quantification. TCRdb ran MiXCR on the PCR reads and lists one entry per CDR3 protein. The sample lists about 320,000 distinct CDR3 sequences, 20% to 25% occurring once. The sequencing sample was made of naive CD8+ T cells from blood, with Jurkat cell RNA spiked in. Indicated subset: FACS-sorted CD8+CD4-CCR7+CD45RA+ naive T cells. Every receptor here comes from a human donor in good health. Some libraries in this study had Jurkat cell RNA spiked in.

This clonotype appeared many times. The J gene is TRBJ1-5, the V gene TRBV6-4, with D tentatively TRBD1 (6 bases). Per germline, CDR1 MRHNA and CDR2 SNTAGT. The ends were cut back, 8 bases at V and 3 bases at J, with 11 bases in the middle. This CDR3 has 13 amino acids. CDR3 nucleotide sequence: TGTGCCAGCCCTGGGGACACCAATCAGCCCCAGCATTTT. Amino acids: CASPGDTNQPQHF.

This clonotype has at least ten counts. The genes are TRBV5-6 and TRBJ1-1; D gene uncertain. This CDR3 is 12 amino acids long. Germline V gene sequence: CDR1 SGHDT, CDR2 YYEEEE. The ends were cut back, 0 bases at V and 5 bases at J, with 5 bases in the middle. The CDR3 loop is CASSLVETEAFF. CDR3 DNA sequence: TGTGCCAGCAGCTTGGTCGAGACTGAAGCTTTCTTT.

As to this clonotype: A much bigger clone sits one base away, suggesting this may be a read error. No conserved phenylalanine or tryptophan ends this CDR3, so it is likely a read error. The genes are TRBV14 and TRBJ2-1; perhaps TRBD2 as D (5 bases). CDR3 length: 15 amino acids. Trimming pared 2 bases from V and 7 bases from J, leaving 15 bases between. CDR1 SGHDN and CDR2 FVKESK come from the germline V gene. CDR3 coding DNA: TGTGCCAGCAGCCAACTAACGGGGTCTCGGAATGAGCAGTTCCTC. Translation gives CASSQLTGSRNEQFL.

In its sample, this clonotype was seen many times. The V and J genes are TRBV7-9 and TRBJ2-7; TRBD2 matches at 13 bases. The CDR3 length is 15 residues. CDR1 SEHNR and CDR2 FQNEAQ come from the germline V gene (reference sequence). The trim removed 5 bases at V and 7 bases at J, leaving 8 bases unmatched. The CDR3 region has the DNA TGTGCCAGCAGCCCCCGGACTAGCGGGAGTGAAGAGCAGTACTTC. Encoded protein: CASSPRTSGSEEQYF.

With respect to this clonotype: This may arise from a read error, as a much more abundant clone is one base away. The CDR3 coding sequence is TGCGGTGCTAGTATCCATGAGCAGTTCTTC. Protein product: CGASIHEQFF. This chain connects TRBV20-1 to TRBJ2-1; no firm D call. Germline lookup yields CDR1 DFQATT and CDR2 SNEGSKA (reference sequence). The CDR3 spans 10 residues.

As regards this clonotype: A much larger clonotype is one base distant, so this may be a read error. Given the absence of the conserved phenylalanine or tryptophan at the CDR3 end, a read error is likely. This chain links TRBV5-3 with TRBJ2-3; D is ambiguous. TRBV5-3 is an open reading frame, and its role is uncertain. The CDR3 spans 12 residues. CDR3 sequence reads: CASSFVSDTQYS. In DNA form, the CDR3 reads TGTGCCAGCAGCTTTGTGTCAGATACGCAGTATTCT.

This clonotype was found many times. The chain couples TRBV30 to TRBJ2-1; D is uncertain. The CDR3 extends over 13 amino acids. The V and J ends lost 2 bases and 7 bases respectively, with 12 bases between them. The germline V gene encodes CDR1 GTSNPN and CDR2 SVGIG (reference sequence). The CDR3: CAWSTLLPNEQFF. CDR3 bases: TGTGCCTGGAGTACATTACTACCGAATGAGCAGTTCTTC.

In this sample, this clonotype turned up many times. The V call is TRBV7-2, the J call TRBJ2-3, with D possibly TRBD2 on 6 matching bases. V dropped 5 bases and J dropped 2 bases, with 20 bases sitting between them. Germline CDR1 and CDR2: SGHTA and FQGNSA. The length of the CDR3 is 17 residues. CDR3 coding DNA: TGTGCCAGCAGCCCCAGTCCCGCGGGGACGCTCACAGATACGCAGTATTTT. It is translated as CASSPSPAGTLTDTQYF.

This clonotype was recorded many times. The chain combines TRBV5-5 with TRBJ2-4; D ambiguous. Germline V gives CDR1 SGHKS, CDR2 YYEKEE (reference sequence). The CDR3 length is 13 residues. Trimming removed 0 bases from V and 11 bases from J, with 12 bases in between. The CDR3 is CASSLAGPELQYF. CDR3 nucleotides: TGTGCCAGCAGCTTGGCCGGACCCGAGCTTCAGTACTTC.

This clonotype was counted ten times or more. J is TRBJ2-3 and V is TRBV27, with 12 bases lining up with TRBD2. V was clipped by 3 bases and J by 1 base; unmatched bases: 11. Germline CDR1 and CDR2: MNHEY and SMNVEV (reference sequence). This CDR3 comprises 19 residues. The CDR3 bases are TGTGCCAGCAGTTTTGGTTTCCCACGGACTAGCGGGGGCACAGATACGCAGTATTTT. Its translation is CASSFGFPRTSGGTDTQYF.

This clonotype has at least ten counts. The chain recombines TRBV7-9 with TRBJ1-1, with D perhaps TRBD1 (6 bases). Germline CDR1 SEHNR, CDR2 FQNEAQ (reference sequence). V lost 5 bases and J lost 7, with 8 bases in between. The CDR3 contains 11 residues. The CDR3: CASSGGGEAFF. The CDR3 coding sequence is TGTGCCAGCAGCGGAGGGGGTGAAGCTTTCTTT.

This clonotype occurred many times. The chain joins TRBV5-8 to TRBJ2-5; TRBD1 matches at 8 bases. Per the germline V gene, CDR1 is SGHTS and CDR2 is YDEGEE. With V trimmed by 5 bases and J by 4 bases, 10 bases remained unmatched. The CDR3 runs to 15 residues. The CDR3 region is CASSNTGGGGETQYF. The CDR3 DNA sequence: TGTGCCAGCAGTAATACAGGGGGAGGAGGAGAGACCCAGTACTTC.

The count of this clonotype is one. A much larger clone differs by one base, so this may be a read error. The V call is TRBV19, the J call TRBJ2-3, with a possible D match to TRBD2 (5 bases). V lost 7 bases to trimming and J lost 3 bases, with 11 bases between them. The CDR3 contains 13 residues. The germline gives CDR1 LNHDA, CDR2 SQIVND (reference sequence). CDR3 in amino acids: CASTLPGTDTQYF. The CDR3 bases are TGTGCCAGTACCCTACCGGGGACAGATACGCAGTATTTT.

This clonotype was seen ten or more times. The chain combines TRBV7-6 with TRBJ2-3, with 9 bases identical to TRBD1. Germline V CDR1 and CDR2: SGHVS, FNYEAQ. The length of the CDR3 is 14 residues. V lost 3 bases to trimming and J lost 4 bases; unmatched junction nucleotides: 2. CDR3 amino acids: CASSLTGGADTQYF. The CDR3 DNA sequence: TGTGCCAGCAGCTTGACAGGGGGAGCAGATACGCAGTATTTT. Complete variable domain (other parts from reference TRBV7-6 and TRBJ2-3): GAGVSQSPRYKVTKRGQDVALRCDPISGHVSLYWYRQALGQGPEFLTYFNYEAQQDKSGLPNDRFSAERPEGSISTLTIQRTEQRDSAMYRCASSLTGGADTQYFGPGTRLTVL.

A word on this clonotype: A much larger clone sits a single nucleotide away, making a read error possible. Here the CDR3 reads CASSVGGSCNEQFF. The CDR3 DNA reads as TGTGCCAGCAGCGTTGGAGGTTCCTGCAATGAGCAGTTCTTC. V is TRBV6-5 and J is TRBJ2-1, with a possible D match to TRBD2 (5 bases). The CDR3 contains 14 residues. Germline V CDR1 and CDR2: MNHEY, SVGAGI.

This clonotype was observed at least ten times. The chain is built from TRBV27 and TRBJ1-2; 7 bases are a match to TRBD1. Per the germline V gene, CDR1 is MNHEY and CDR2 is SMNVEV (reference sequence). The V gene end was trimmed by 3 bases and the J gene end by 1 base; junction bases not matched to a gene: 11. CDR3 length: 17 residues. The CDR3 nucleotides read TGTGCCAGCAGTTTTATTTGGGGACAGAGCCATAACTATGGCTACACCTTC. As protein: CASSFIWGQSHNYGYTF.

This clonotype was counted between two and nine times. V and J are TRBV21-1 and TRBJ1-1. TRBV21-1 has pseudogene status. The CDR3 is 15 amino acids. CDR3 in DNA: TGTGCCAGCAGCGGCCGGCAGCCACCCCAGACTGAAGCTTTCTTT. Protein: CASSGRQPPQTEAFF.

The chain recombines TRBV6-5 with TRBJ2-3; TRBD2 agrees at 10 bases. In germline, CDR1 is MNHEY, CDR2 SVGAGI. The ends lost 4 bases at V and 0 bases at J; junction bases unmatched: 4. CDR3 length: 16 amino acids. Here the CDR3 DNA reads TGTGCCAGCAGTTTGGGGACTAGCGAGAGCACAGATACGCAGTATTTT. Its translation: CASSLGTSESTDTQYF.

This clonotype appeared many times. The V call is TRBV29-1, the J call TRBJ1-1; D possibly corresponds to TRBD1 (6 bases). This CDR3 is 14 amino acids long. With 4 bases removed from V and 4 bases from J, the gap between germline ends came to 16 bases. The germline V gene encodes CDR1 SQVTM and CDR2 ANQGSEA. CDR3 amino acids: CSVVGGEEGTEAFF. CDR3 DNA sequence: TGCAGCGTTGTCGGGGGCGAAGAGGGCACTGAAGCTTTCTTT.

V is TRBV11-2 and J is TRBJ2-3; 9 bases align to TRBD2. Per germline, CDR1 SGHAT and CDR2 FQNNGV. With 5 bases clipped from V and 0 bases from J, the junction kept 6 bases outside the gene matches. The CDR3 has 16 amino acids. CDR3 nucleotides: TGTGCCAGCAGCCCCCGTAGCGGGGGAAGCACAGATACGCAGTATTTT. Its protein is CASSPRSGGSTDTQYF.

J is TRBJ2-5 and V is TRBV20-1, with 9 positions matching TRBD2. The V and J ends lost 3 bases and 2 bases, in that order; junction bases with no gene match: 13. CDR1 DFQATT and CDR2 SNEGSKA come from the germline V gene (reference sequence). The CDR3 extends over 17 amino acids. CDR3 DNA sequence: TGCAGTGCTAGGACCCCGGGTAGCGGGGGCCTACAAGAGACCCAGTACTTC. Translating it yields CSARTPGSGGLQETQYF.

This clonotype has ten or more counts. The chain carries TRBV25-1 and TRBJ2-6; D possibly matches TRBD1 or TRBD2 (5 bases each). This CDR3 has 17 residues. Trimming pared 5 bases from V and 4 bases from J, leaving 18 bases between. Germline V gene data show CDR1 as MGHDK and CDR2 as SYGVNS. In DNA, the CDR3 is TGTGCCAGCAGTACAACCGGGACCCCCTACGGGGCCAACGTCCTGACTTTC. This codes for CASSTTGTPYGANVLTF.